This T cell receptor beta chain was found in a study of blood T cell repertoires in COVID-19. Study-wide context: COVID-19 samples from acute and convalescent phases originated in the United States, Italy and Spain. Sample material is recorded as cDNA or gDNA derived from T cells, B-cell-depleted T cells, or PBMCs.

Per the authors' pipeline: Quantification of nucleated cells was approximated via reference gene primer amplification. Produced via immunoSEQ multiplex PCR; TCRdb's table is partial and in-frame only. V and J calls and clone size are given by that table; D and trimming were obtained from the DNA. The sample records some 120,000 clones, 75% to 90% being singletons. V lost 6 bases and J 3 bases, leaving 16 bases between the germline ends. CDR1 is KGHSH and CDR2 is LQKENI in the germline V gene. The CDR3 is 15 residues long. The sample was peripheral blood. V gene TRBV18 combines with J gene TRBJ2-3; no reliable D call. This sequence was found in a man younger than 45 with acute or convalescent COVID-19. Written as DNA, the CDR3 is TGTGCCAGCTCTCCCGGGTTTGCGATGACAGATACGCAGTATTTT. Translating gives CASSPGFAMTDTQYF.